This is a list of T cell receptor beta chains from one sample in a study of CD8+ T cells in alopecia areata. The assay was immunoSEQ multiplex PCR, and TCRdb's table has in-frame clones only and misses some. Of about 200,000 clones listed, 55% to 75% were seen once; the top ten hold 4.5% to 6%. The sample here was CD4+ T cells sorted from blood, taken at week 24, from a patient treated with tofacitinib. The source is a human donor with alopecia areata. CDR3s include the opening cysteine and the closing phenylalanine or tryptophan. The D gene is left open where the match is weak. For some rows the clone size is stated as once, few or many, or as a class when expanded; others skip it.

>-|TRBV6-1|-|TRBJ2-6
CASVVPNGANVLTF
TGTGCCAGCGTTGTTCCGAACGGGGCCAACGTCCTGACTTTC
>-|TRBV7-8|TRBD2|TRBJ2-1
CASSWSGGANNEQFF
TGTGCCAGCAGCTGGAGCGGGGGGGCCAACAATGAGCAGTTCTTC
>-|TRBV9|-|TRBJ2-5
CASSKNGETQYF
TGTGCCAGCAGCAAGAACGGAGAGACCCAGTACTTC
>few|TRBV20-1|-|TRBJ2-3
CSANPRDTQYF
TGCAGTGCCAACCCGAGAGATACGCAGTATTTT
>-|TRBV7-2|-|TRBJ1-2
CASSGDGTSSYGYTF
TGTGCCAGCAGCGGGGATGGGACATCCTCCTATGGCTACACCTTC
>few|TRBV2|-|TRBJ2-1
CASSELFGEQFF
TGTGCCAGCAGTGAACTGTTTGGTGAGCAGTTCTTC
>few|TRBV7-2|TRBD1|TRBJ2-5
CASSFSDRKETQYF
TGTGCCAGCAGCTTCTCGGACAGGAAAGAGACCCAGTACTTC
>-|TRBV7-6|TRBD1|TRBJ2-7
CASSLVPGTGGNEQYF
TGTGCCAGCAGCTTAGTCCCTGGGACAGGGGGTAACGAGCAGTACTTC
>-|TRBV7-9|-|TRBJ2-7
CASSLTGYEQYF
TGTGCCAGCAGCTTAACAGGGTACGAGCAGTACTTC
>few|TRBV27|TRBD1|TRBJ1-4
CASRGTGTGEKLFF
TGTGCCAGCAGGGGGACAGGGACAGGTGAAAAACTGTTTTTT
>-|TRBV7-3|TRBD2|TRBJ2-1
CASSFLAGGNEQFF
TGTGCCAGCAGCTTCCTAGCGGGTGGCAATGAGCAGTTCTTC
>few|TRBV29-1|TRBD1|TRBJ2-7
CSVTGQVPYEQYF
TGCAGCGTTACTGGACAGGTGCCTTACGAGCAGTACTTC
>few|TRBV29-1|-|TRBJ2-1
CSVENRPGAGNEQFF
TGCAGCGTTGAAAATCGCCCCGGGGCTGGAAATGAGCAGTTCTTC
>-|TRBV30|-|TRBJ2-3
CAWSRRSQSTDTQYF
TGTGCCTGGAGTAGGAGGAGTCAAAGCACAGATACGCAGTATTTT
>-|TRBV18|-|TRBJ1-1
CASSPYREEAHTEAFF
TGTGCCAGCTCACCGTACAGGGAAGAGGCCCACACTGAAGCTTTCTTT
>-|TRBV30|TRBD2|TRBJ2-6
CAWTSGGSGANVLTF
TGTGCCTGGACCTCGGGGGGCTCTGGGGCCAACGTCCTGACTTTC
>-|TRBV27|TRBD2|TRBJ2-1
CASSLLAGINEQFF
TGTGCCAGCAGTTTGCTAGCGGGGATCAATGAGCAGTTCTTC
>-|TRBV29-1|TRBD1|TRBJ1-2
CSGGQGANYGYTF
TGCAGCGGGGGGCAGGGGGCAAACTATGGCTACACCTTC
>-|TRBV5-6|-|TRBJ1-2
CASSLDRTGYGYTF
TGTGCCAGCAGCTTGGACCGGACGGGCTATGGCTACACCTTC
>-|TRBV7-9|TRBD2|TRBJ2-5
CASSPNGRAQYF
TGTGCCAGCAGCCCTAATGGGAGGGCCCAGTACTTC
>-|TRBV7-3|-|TRBJ2-2
CASSSNTGELFF
TGTGCCAGCAGTTCGAACACCGGGGAGCTGTTTTTT
>-|TRBV27|TRBD1|TRBJ1-2
CASSLAGGTYGYTF
TGTGCCAGCAGTTTAGCAGGGGGGACCTATGGCTACACCTTC
>-|TRBV7-2|-|TRBJ1-2
CASSLVRPTHGYTF
TGTGCCAGCAGCTTAGTTCGGCCCACACATGGCTACACCTTC
>-|TRBV6-1|TRBD2|TRBJ2-2
CASSELAGGASGELFF
TGTGCCAGCAGTGAACTAGCGGGGGGCGCATCCGGGGAGCTGTTTTTT
>-|TRBV5-1|-|TRBJ2-2
CASSLVIGTRELFF
TGCGCCAGCAGCTTGGTAATTGGCACCCGGGAGCTGTTTTTT
>-|TRBV4-3|-|TRBJ1-2
CASSQSPNSYNGYTF
TGCGCCAGCAGCCAATCCCCGAACAGTTACAATGGCTACACCTTC
>few|TRBV19|TRBD1|TRBJ1-5
CASRRADRGQVEPQHF
TGTGCCAGTAGACGCGCGGACAGGGGGCAAGTAGAGCCCCAGCATTTT
>-|TRBV27|-|TRBJ1-2
CASSPRRDRTEGYTF
TGTGCCAGCAGTCCTCGACGGGATAGGACGGAAGGCTACACCTTC
>-|TRBV19|-|TRBJ1-5
CASTWGQANQPQHF
TGTGCCAGTACCTGGGGTCAGGCCAATCAGCCCCAGCATTTT
>-|TRBV27|-|TRBJ2-7
CASSLGVDSPSYEQYF
TGTGCCAGCAGTTTAGGGGTAGACAGTCCCTCCTACGAGCAGTACTTC
>few|TRBV5-1|-|TRBJ1-1
CASSLGQAKEAFF
TGCGCCAGCAGCCTGGGACAAGCAAAAGAAGCTTTCTTT
>-|TRBV30|-|TRBJ1-1
CAWSYRSSAFF
TGTGCCTGGAGTTACAGGAGTTCGGCTTTCTTT
>-|TRBV4-2|-|TRBJ1-1
CASSQGKGNTEAFF
TGTGCCAGCAGCCAAGGGAAGGGGAACACTGAAGCTTTCTTT
>once|TRBV23-1|TRBD1|TRBJ1-5
CASNRDRVVQPQHF
TGCGCCAGCAACCGGGACAGGGTAGTTCAGCCCCAGCATTTT
>once|TRBV18|-|TRBJ1-1
CASSPGRRNTEAFF
TGTGCCAGCTCACCGGGACGGAGGAACACTGAAGCTTTCTTT
>-|TRBV7-8|-|TRBJ2-3
CASSPRPGLRGDTQYF
TGTGCCAGCAGCCCCCGGCCTGGACTCCGAGGAGATACGCAGTATTTT